Below are 8 T cell receptor beta chains sequenced from a single sample in a study of T cell responses to AZD1222 COVID-19 vaccine. Generated by immunoSEQ multiplex PCR, the TCRdb table keeps only in-frame clones and is missing some. The sample has about 86,000 clones, roughly 87% seen once. Sample: peripheral blood, taken 28 days after the second AZD1222 dose. These receptors were obtained from an adult who received the AZD1222 COVID-19 vaccine.

CDR3 protein: CASSNPGQGAIEAFF. In nucleotides, the CDR3 is TGTGCCAGCAGCAACCCGGGACAGGGGGCAATTGAAGCTTTCTTT. The chain carries TRBV11-2 and TRBJ1-1; 12 bases line up with TRBD1. CDR3 length: 15 residues. V was pared by 5 bases and J by 7 bases, with 8 bases of the junction left unmatched. Germline-derived CDR1 and CDR2 are SGHAT and FQNNGV.

This clone was seen once. This rearrangement joins TRBV7-2 to TRBJ1-2; no firm D call. CDR3 length: 15 amino acids. V was trimmed by 1 base and J by 2 bases, leaving 11 bases between them. Looked up from germline, CDR1 is SGHTA and CDR2 is FQGNSA. The CDR3 loop reads CASSLVPEPNYGYTF. In nucleotides, the CDR3 is TGTGCCAGCAGCTTAGTACCCGAACCAAACTATGGCTACACCTTC.

J is TRBJ2-5 and V is TRBV5-1; 8 nucleotides align to TRBD1. Germline-derived CDR1 and CDR2 are SGHRS and YFSETQ. The J segment lost 2 bases and the V segment lost 4 bases, leaving 4 bases of the junction unmatched. CDR3 length: 14 residues. The CDR3 spells CASSPGQGQETQYF. The CDR3 bases are TGCGCCAGCAGCCCTGGACAGGGACAAGAGACCCAGTACTTC.

This clone has a single count. The chain employs TRBV3-1 (or the pseudogene TRBV3-2) and TRBJ2-5; 8 bases agree with TRBD2. The CDR3 runs to 12 residues. The V gene's germline CDR1 is LGHDT and CDR2 YNNKEL (reference sequence). The V segment lost 10 bases and the J segment 2 bases; nucleotides outside the gene matches: 3. The CDR3 DNA reads as TGTGCCACCGGGGGGGCACAAGAGACCCAGTACTTC. Translating gives CATGGAQETQYF.

The chain carries TRBV28 and TRBJ1-6, with 7 bases aligning to TRBD1. The CDR3 spans 15 residues. The germline gives CDR1 MDHEN, CDR2 SYDVKM. The V and J ends lost 6 bases and 3 bases, in that order; junction bases with no gene match: 5. DNA of the CDR3: TGTGCCAGCAGAGGAGGGACAGACTATAATTCACCCCTCCACTTT. Protein sequence: CASRGGTDYNSPLHF.

Notes on this clone: A junction end diverges from the germline sequence, so it may reflect a read error. Here the CDR3 reads CASSKAQAQHF. The CDR3 DNA reads as TGTGCCAGCAGTAAGGCTCAGGCCCAGCATTTT. This chain uses TRBV12-3 or TRBV12-4 with TRBJ1-5; no reliable D call. The CDR3 spans 11 residues.

The chain joins TRBV20-1 to TRBJ1-3, with 8 bases matching TRBD1. Germline V gene data show CDR1 as DFQATT and CDR2 as SNEGSKA (reference sequence). V lost 4 bases to trimming and J lost 4 bases; unmatched junction nucleotides: 9. This CDR3 has 15 amino acids. Written as DNA, the CDR3 is TGCAGTGCTATTGAGGGACAGGTGACCGGAAACACCATATATTTT. This sequence encodes CSAIEGQVTGNTIYF.

This sequence joins TRBV2 and TRBJ1-5; the D is unclear. The CDR3 runs 11 residues. V lost 8 bases and J 5 bases, leaving 7 bases between the germline ends. The germline gives CDR1 SNHLY, CDR2 FYNNEI. The CDR3 sequence: CASSGDQPQHF. The CDR3 DNA follows: TGTGCCAGCTCCGGTGATCAGCCCCAGCATTTT.